Given below is one TCR beta chain in context. This clonotype was counted many times. The antigen this receptor binds is unknown. The input lacks base qualities; no much larger clone sits a single base away. The data originate from a study of naive and memory T cell subsets (dated by TCRdb to about 2017). Study-level background: The figure summarizing these samples reported roughly 10 blood donors, 7 tuberculin skin test biopsies and 3 saline control biopsies. Usually PCR2 was run as a SYBR Green qPCR and stopped at a set threshold, although low-input samples could use end-point PCR (approximately 6 cycles) instead. General findings and caveats noted by the study authors: The RNA-based method was acknowledged as potentially sensitive to TCR transcript changes with T cell activation and differentiation.

CDR1 and CDR2 are drawn from the germline V gene: SNHLY, FYNNEI. The CDR3 numbers 12 residues from cysteine through phenylalanine. Kept here is only the CDR3 DNA, which spans 36 bases and is read in frame from base 1. Trimming takes 6 bases from V and 5 bases from J, and the germline ends sit 7 bases apart. The library came from 5' RACE. For the blood and skin samples, reverse transcription of TCR RNA was done with SuperScript IV along with alpha and beta constant region primers. The ligated cDNA was amplified in four rounds of PCR with nested alpha and beta constant region primers together with the SP2 primer. An oligonucleotide carrying the Illumina SP2 primer and a UMI was ligated to the 3' end of the cDNA by means of T4 RNA ligase 1. The 12-nucleotide UMI consisted of two random hexamers with an eight-base spacer between the hexamers to prevent hairpin formation. TCR alpha and beta chain libraries were processed separately from the second PCR onward, with dual indexing for multiplexing. After pooling, the indexed libraries were analyzed by capillary electrophoresis and sequenced on either an Illumina MiSeq or NextSeq. Libraries were spiked with PhiX DNA at roughly 4.5-7% so that base diversity was increased and cluster recognition was improved. The authors' analysis ran thus. Demultiplexor took UMIs from read 2, joined the UMIs to the TCR sequence from read 1, and separated reads according to sample indices. V and J genes and V-J junctions were identified by Decombinator, and each TCR was assigned a five-part identifier that included V and J deletions. Collapsinator used UMIs to correct sequencing errors and PCR amplification heterogeneity, yielding UMI-based abundance per TCR. CDR3Translator converted identifiers to nucleotide sequence, translated to amino acids, and extracted CDR3 regions using terminal motifs. Error-corrected counts of alpha and beta TCRs from blood and skin were compared after being normalized to the amount of input RNA. TCRdb trimmed the raw reads at Q25, called clones with MiXCR and kept productive beta chains. Each record represents a unique CDR3 protein, reported with the most common genes and DNA among its rows. V and J calls and clone size were set by TCRdb, not the authors. This sample is represented by about 22,000 distinct CDR3 sequences; approximately 3.9% of them were singletons. Together, the top ten hold 6.5% to 8% of the sample.

For whole blood analysis, about 2.4 ml of peripheral blood was drawn from adult healthy volunteers into Tempus tubes, and RNA was extracted according to the manufacturer's instructions. Using 3' ligation of a UMI-containing oligonucleotide to TCR cDNA, the study laid out a robust and sensitive protocol to amplify, sequence and analyze TCRs. Total RNA, without cell sorting, was DNase treated with RQ1 DNase before reverse transcription, targeting roughly 1 to 1000 ng input. To check how robust the pipeline was in samples where T cells make up a minority population, libraries were built from skin biopsies and whole blood.

This chain is built from TRBV2 and TRBJ1-4, with the D segment identity uncertain. The sequence was collected from a male donor in good health. CDR3 region: CASRSENEKLFF. Read as DNA, the sequence is TGTGCCAGCAGAAGTGAGAATGAAAAACTGTTTTTT.